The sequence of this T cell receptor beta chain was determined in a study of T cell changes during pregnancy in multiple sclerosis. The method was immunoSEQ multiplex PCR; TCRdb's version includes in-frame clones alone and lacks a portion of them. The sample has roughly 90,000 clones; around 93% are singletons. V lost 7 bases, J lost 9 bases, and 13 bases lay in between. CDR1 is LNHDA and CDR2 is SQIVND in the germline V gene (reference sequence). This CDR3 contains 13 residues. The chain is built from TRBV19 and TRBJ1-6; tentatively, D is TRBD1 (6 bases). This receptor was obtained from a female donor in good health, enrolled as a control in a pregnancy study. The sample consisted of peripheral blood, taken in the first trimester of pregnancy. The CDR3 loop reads CASKGDKGSPLHF. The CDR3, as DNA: TGTGCCAGTAAGGGGGATAAAGGTTCACCCCTCCACTTT.